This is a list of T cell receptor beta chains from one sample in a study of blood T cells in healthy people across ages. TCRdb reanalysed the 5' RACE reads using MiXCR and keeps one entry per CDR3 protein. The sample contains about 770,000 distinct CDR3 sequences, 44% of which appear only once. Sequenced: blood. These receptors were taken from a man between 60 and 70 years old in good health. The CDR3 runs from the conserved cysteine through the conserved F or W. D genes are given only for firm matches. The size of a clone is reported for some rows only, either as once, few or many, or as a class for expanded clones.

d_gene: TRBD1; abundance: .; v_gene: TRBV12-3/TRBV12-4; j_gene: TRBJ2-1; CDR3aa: CASRGRGPYNEQFF; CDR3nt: TGTGCCAGCCGCGGCAGGGGGCCTTACAATGAGCAGTTCTTC
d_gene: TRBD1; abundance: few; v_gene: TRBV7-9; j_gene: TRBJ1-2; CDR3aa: CASSFFEGARRGYTF; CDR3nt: TGTGCCAGCAGCTTTTTCGAGGGGGCGAGGCGTGGCTACACCTTC
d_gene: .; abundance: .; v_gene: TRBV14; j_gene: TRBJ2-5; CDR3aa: CASSLERSLGQETQYF; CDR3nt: TGTGCCAGCAGCCTCGAGAGAAGCCTGGGACAAGAGACCCAGTACTTC
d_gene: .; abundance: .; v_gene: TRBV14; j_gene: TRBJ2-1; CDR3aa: CASSLQSGADEQFF; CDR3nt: TGTGCCAGCAGCCTACAGTCTGGGGCTGATGAGCAGTTCTTC
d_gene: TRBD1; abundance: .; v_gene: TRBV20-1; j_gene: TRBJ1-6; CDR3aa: CSAGPDRVNSPLHF; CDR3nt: TGCAGTGCTGGCCCGGACAGGGTTAATTCACCCCTCCACTTT
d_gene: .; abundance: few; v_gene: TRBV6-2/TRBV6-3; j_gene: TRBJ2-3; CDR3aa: CASSYSLPTDTQYF; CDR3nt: TGTGCCAGCAGTTACTCGCTACCCACAGATACGCAGTATTTT
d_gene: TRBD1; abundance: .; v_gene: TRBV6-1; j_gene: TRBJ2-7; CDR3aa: CASSEPGQVLNEQYF; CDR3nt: TGTGCCAGCAGTGAACCCGGACAGGTTCTGAACGAGCAGTACTTC
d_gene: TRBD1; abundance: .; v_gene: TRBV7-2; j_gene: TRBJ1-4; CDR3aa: CASSFTGGGEKLFF; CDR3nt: TGTGCCAGCAGCTTTACAGGGGGGGGCGAAAAACTGTTTTTT
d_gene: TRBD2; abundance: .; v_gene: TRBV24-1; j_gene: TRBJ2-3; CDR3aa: CATSDSAGTSGGTDTQYF; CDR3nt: TGTGCCACCAGTGATTCCGCCGGGACTAGCGGGGGCACAGATACGCAGTATTTT
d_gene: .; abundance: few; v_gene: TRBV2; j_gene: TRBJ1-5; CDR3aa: CASSLLREYNQPQHF; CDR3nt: TGTGCCAGCAGTCTTTTACGAGAGTACAATCAGCCCCAGCATTTT
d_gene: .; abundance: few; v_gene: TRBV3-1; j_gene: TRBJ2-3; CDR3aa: CASSPRGRSSTDTQYF; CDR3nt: TGTGCCAGCAGCCCCCGAGGCAGGTCCTCCACAGATACGCAGTATTTT
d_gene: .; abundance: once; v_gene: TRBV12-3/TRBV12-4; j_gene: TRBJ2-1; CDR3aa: CASPAGIYNEQFF; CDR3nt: TGTGCCAGCCCGGCAGGGATCTACAATGAGCAGTTCTTC
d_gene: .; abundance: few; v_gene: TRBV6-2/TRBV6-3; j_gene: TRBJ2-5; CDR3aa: CASAQVQETQYF; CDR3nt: TGTGCCTCAGCACAGGTCCAAGAGACCCAGTACTTC
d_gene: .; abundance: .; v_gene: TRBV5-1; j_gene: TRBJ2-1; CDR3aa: CASSLAAAGGLYNEQFF; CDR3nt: TGCGCCAGCAGCTTGGCCGCGGCAGGGGGACTCTACAATGAGCAGTTCTTC
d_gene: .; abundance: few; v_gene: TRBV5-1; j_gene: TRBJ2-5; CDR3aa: CASRGGDFQETQYF; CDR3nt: TGCGCCAGCAGGGGGGGTGACTTCCAAGAGACCCAGTACTTC
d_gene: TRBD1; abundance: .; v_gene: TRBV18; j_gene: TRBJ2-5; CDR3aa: CASSPGQGLQETQYF; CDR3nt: TGTGCCAGCTCACCGGGACAGGGGCTGCAAGAGACCCAGTACTTC
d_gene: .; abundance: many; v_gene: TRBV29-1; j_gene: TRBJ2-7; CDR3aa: CSARGQGAYEQYF; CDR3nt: TGCAGCGCCCGGGGGCAGGGGGCCTACGAGCAGTACTTC
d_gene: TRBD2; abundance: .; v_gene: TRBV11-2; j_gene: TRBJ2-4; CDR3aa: CASSLEFGLAGGLNEQYF; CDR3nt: TGTGCCAGCAGCTTAGAATTCGGGCTAGCGGGGGGCCTCAATGAGCAGTACTTC
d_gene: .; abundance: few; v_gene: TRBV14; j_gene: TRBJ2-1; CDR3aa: CASSRGSTYNEQFF; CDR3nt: TGTGCCAGCAGTAGGGGCAGTACCTACAATGAGCAGTTCTTC
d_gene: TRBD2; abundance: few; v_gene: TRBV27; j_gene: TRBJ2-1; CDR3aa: CASSSGTSGGNEQFF; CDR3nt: TGTGCCAGCAGCTCCGGGACTAGCGGGGGCAATGAGCAGTTCTTC
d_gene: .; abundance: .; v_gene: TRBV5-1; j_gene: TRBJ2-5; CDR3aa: CASEGGGPQETQYF; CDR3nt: TGCGCCAGTGAGGGCGGGGGCCCACAAGAGACCCAGTACTTC
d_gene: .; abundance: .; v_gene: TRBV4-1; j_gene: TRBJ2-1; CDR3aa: CASSQDRSYNEQFF; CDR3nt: TGCGCCAGCAGCCAAGATCGCTCCTACAATGAGCAGTTCTTC
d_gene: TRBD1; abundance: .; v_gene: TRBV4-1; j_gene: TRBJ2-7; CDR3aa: CASSNYPPGQISYEQYF; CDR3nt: TGCGCCAGCAGCAATTACCCACCGGGACAGATTTCCTACGAGCAGTACTTC
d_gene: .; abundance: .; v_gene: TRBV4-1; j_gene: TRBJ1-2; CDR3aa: CASSQEDRSYGYTF; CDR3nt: TGCGCCAGCAGCCAAGAGGACAGATCGTATGGCTACACCTTC
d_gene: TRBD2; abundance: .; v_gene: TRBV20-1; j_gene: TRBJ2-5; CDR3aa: CSASLGTSYYNEQYF; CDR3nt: TGCAGTGCTAGTCTGGGGACTAGCTACTACAATGAGCAGTACTTC
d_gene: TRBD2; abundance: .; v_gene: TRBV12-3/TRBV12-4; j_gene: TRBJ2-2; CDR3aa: CASSFGGGVSAGELFF; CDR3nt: TGTGCCAGCAGTTTTGGCGGGGGTGTGTCGGCCGGGGAGCTGTTTTTT
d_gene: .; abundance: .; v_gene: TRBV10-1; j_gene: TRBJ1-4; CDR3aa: CASSDVIYEKLFF; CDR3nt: TGCGCCAGCAGCGACGTGATTTATGAAAAACTGTTTTTT
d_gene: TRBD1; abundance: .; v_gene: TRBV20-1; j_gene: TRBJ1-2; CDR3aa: CSAGTGGTHGYTF; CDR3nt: TGCAGTGCCGGGACAGGGGGAACCCATGGCTACACCTTC
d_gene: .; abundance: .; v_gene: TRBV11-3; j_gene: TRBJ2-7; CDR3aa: CASRLGQGKYEQYF; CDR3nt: TGTGCCAGCAGGTTAGGCCAGGGTAAATACGAGCAGTACTTC
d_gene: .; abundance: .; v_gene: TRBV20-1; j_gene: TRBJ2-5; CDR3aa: CSASGLIQETQYF; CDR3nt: TGCAGTGCTAGCGGCCTTATCCAAGAGACCCAGTACTTC
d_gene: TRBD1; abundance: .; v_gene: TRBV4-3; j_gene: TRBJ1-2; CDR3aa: CASSQSTGSNYGYTF; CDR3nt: TGCGCCAGCAGCCAGTCGACAGGGTCCAACTATGGCTACACCTTC
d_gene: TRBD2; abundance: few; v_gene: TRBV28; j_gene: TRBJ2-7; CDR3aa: CASSSPSGGGNEQYF; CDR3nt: TGTGCCAGCAGTTCACCTAGCGGGGGAGGGAATGAGCAGTACTTC
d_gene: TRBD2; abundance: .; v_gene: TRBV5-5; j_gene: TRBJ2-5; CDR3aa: CASSAGTSGGVIIETQYF; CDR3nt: TGTGCCAGCAGCGCAGGGACTAGCGGGGGGGTAATTATAGAGACCCAGTACTTC
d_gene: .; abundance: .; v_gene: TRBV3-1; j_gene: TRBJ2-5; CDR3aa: CASSQGAGTQYF; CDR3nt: TGTGCCAGCAGCCAGGGGGCCGGGACCCAGTACTTC
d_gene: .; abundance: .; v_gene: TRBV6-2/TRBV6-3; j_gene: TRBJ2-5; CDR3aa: CASSYLGSSLETQYF; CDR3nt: TGTGCCAGCAGTTACCTGGGTTCCTCCTTAGAGACCCAGTACTTC
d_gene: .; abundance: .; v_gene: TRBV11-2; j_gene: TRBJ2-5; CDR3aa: CASRAVGAPQATQYF; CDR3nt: TGTGCCAGCAGAGCGGTAGGGGCGCCCCAAGCGACCCAGTACTTC